This TCR beta chain was observed in a study of spatial heterogeneity in lung cancer. Study-wide background: When available, follow-up PBMC samples taken a median of about two years after resection were sequenced. Alpha-chain detections were consistently fewer than beta-chain detections among the sequences. General study results and limits: At resection, ubiquitous expanded tumor TCRs appeared in blood more than at follow-up.

Time point noted: blood at routine non-recurrence follow-up after resection. The study sequenced unsorted whole RNA from tumor, nontumor lung or frozen PBMC. TCRdb itself ran the 5' RACE reads through MiXCR, one entry per CDR3 protein. The data show roughly 120,000 distinct CDR3 sequences, 10% to 15% seen once. Per germline, CDR1 SNHLY and CDR2 FYNNEI. CDR3 length equals 15 residues. V gave up 1 base and J gave up 3 bases, with 10 bases separating them. The table lists this clonotype with a few counts. Its cognate antigen is unknown. V is TRBV2 and J is TRBJ1-5; no clear D. Source: PBMCs, taken at follow-up. The source of this sequence is a male donor with early-stage non-small cell lung cancer. The CDR3 reads CASSEVPGFNQPQHF. In nucleotides, the CDR3 is TGTGCCAGCAGTGAAGTTCCGGGGTTCAATCAGCCCCAGCATTTT.